The clone carrying this T cell receptor (beta chain) appeared a few times. The target antigen is unknown. The sample originates from a study of T cells in Graves' hyperthyroidism and ophthalmopathy. General study points: A model of 13 V-J pairs discriminated ophthalmopathy from stable hyperthyroidism.

Germline V gives CDR1 ENHRY, CDR2 SYGVKD. V gave up 6 bases and J gave up 5 bases, with 13 bases separating them. The CDR3 is 13 amino acids. The hyperthyroidism was newly diagnosed and had lasted under 2 months; the patients were aged 18 to 65. Regions amplified from RNA transcripts were the TCR beta CDR3 regions. Using the HTBI primer set, a first-round RT-PCR was run on the TCR CDR3. TCRdb processed the multiplex PCR reads anew with MiXCR; each CDR3 protein has one entry. The sample lists about 480,000 distinct CDR3 sequences; approximately 14% were seen once. Specimen: blood. The rearrangement uses TRBV10-3 and TRBJ1-1; D is undetermined. The sequence came from a woman aged 18 to 35 with Graves' hyperthyroidism. CDR3 region: CAISSGLTTEAFF. The CDR3 coding sequence is TGTGCCATCAGCTCGGGATTGACTACTGAAGCTTTCTTT.